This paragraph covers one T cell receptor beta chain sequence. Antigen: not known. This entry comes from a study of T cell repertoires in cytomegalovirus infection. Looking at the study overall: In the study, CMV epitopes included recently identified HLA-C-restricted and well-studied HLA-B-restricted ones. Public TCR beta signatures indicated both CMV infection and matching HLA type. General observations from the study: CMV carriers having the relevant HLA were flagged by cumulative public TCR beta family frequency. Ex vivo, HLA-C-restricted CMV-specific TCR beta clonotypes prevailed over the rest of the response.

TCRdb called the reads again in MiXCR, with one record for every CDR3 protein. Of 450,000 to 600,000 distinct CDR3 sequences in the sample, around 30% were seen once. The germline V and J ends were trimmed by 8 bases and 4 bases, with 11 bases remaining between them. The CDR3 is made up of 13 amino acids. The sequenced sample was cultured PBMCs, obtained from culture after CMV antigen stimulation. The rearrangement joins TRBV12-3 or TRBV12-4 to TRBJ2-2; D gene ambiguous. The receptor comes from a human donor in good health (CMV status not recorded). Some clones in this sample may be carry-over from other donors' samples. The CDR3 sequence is CASPTPTTGELFF. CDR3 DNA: TGTGCCAGCCCGACCCCGACCACCGGGGAGCTGTTTTTT.